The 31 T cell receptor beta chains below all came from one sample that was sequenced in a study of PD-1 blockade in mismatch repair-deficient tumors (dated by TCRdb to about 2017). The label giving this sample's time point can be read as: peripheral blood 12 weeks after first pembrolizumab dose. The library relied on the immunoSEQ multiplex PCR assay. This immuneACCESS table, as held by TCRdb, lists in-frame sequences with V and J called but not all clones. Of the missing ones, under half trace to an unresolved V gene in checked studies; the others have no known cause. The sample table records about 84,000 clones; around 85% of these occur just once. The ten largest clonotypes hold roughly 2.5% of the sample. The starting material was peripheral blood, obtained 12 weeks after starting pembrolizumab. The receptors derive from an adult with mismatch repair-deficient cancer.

The CDR3 protein is CASREGQGGQPQHF. For the CDR3, the DNA is TGTGCCAGCAGAGAGGGACAGGGAGGTCAGCCCCAGCATTTT. The chain has TRBV27 and TRBJ1-5, with 9 nucleotides matching TRBD1. Trimming removed 6 bases from V and 6 bases from J; junction bases left unmatched: 6. The CDR3 is 14 residues long. Germline CDR1 is MNHEY and CDR2 is SMNVEV (reference sequence).

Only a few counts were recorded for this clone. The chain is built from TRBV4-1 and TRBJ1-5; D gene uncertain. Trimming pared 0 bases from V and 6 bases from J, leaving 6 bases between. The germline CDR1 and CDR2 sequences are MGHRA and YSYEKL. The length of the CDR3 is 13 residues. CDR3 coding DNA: TGCGCCAGCAGCCAAGATGGGAGTCAGCCCCAGCATTTT. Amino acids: CASSQDGSQPQHF.

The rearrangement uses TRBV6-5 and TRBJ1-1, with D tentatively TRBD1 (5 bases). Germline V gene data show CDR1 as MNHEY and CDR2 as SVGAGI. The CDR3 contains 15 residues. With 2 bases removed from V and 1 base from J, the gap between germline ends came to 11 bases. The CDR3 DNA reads TGTGCCAGCAGTTACCCTGGGACCCCGAACACTGAAGCTTTCTTT. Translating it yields CASSYPGTPNTEAFF.

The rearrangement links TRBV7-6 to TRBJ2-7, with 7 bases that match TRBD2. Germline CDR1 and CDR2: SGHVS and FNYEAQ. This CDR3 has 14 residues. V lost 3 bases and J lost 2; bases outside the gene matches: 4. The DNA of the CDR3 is TGTGCCAGCAGCTTGTCTAGCGGAACCTACGAGCAGTACTTC. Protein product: CASSLSSGTYEQYF.

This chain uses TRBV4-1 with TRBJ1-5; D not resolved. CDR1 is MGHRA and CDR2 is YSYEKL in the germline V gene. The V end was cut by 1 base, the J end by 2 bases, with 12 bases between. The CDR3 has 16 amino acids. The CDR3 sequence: CASSQVPARGNQPQHF. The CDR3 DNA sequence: TGCGCCAGCAGCCAAGTTCCCGCTCGGGGCAATCAGCCCCAGCATTTT.

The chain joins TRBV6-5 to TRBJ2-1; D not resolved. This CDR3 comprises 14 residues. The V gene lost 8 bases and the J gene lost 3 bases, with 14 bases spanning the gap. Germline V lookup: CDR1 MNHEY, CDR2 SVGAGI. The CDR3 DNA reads TGTGCCAGCGGGGTGACTGCCCTCTACAATGAGCAGTTCTTC. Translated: CASGVTALYNEQFF.

CDR3 sequence reads: CASSATGGQGQPQHF. CDR3 sequence (DNA): TGTGCCAGTAGTGCCACGGGTGGGCAGGGTCAGCCCCAGCATTTT. J is TRBJ1-5 and V is TRBV19, with a tentative D call TRBD1 (5 bases). Germline assignment: CDR1 LNHDA and CDR2 SQIVND (reference sequence). This CDR3 region has 15 residues. V was clipped by 5 bases and J by 6 bases, with 17 bases between them.

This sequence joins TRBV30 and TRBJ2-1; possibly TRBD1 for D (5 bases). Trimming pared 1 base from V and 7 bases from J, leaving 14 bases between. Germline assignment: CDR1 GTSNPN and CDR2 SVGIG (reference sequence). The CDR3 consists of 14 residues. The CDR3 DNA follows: TGTGCCTGGAGTGCCCCTGTCAAGGGGAATGAGCAGTTCTTC. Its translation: CAWSAPVKGNEQFF.

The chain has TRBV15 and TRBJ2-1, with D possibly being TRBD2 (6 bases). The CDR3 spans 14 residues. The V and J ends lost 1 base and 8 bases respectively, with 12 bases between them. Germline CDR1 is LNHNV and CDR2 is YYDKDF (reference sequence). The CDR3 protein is CATSRVPSAYEQFF. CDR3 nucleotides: TGTGCCACCAGCAGAGTGCCTAGCGCGTATGAGCAGTTCTTC.

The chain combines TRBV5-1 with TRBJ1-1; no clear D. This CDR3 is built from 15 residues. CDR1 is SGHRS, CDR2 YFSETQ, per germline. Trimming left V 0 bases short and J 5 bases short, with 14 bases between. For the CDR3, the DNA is TGCGCCAGCAGCTTGGTCGGGGAGGTGGGTACTGAAGCTTTCTTT. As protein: CASSLVGEVGTEAFF.

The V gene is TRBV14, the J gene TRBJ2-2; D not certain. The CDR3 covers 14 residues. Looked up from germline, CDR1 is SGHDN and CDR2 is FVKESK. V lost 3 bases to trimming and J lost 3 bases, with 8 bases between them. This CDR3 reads CASSQLLYTGELFF. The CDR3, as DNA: TGTGCCAGCAGCCAGCTTCTTTACACCGGGGAGCTGTTTTTT.

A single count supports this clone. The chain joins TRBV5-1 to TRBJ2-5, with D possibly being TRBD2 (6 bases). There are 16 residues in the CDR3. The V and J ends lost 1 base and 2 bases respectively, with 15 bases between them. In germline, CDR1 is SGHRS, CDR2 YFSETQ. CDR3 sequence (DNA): TGCGCCAGCAGCTTGATCCAGCGGGCCGCACAAGAGACCCAGTACTTC. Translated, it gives CASSLIQRAAQETQYF.

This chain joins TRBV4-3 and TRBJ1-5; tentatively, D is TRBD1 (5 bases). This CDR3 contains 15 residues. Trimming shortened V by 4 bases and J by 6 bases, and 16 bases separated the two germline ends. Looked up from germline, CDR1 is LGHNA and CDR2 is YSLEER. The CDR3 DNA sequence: TGCGCCAGCAGCCCGTGGAGGGAGGGGATTCAGCCCCAGCATTTT. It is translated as CASSPWREGIQPQHF.

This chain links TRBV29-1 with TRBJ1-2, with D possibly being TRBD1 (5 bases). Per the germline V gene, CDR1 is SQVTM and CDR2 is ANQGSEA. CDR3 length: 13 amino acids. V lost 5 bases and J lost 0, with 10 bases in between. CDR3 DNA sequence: TGCAGCGTTCTTGACAGTACTAACTATGGCTACACCTTC. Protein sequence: CSVLDSTNYGYTF.

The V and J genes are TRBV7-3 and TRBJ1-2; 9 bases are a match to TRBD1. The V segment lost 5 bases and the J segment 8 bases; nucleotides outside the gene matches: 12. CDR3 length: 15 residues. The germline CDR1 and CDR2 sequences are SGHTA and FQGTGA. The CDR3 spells CASSPSYRGQGGYTF. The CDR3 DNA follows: TGTGCCAGCAGCCCGTCCTACAGGGGGCAGGGCGGCTACACCTTC. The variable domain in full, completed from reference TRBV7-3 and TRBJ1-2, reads GAGVSQTPSNKVTEKGKYVELRCDPISGHTALYWYRQSLGQGPEFLIYFQGTGAADDSGLPNDRFFAVRPEGSVSTLKIQRTERGDSAVYLCASSPSYRGQGGYTFGSGTRLTVV.

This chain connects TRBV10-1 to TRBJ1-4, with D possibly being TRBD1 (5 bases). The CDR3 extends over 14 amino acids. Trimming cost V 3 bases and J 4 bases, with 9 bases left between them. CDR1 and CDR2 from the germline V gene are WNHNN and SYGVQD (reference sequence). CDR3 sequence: CASSDGGSNEKLFF. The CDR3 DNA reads TGCGCCAGCAGTGACGGGGGTAGTAATGAAAAACTGTTTTTT.

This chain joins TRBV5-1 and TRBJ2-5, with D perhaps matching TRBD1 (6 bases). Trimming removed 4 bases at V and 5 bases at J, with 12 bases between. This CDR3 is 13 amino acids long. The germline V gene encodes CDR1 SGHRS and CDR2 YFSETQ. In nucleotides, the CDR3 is TGCGCCAGCAGCAACAGGGCCGAGGAGACCCAGTACTTC. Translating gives CASSNRAEETQYF.

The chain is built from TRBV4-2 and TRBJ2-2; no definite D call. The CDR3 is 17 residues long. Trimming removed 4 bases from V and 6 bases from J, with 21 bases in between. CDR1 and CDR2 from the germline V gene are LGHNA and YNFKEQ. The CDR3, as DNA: TGTGCCAGCAGCCCCTCCCCCGTTGGGTTTAAGGCCGGGGAGCTGTTTTTT. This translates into CASSPSPVGFKAGELFF.

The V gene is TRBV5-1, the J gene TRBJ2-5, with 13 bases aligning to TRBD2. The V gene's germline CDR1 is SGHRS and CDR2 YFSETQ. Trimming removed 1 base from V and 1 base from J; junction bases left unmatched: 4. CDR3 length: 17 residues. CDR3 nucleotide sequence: TGCGCCAGCAGCTTGAGACTAGCGGGAGGACTCCAAGAGACCCAGTACTTC. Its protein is CASSLRLAGGLQETQYF.

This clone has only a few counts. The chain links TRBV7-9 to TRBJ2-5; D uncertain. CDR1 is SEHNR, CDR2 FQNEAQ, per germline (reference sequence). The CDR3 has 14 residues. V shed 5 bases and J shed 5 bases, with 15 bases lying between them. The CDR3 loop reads CASSRQGYGETQYF. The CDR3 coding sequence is TGTGCCAGCAGCCGACAAGGATACGGGGAGACCCAGTACTTC.

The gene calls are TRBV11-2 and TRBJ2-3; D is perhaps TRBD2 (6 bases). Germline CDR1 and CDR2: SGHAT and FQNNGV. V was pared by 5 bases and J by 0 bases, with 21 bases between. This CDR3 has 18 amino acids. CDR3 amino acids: CASSLDGGAGFSTDTQYF. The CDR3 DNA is TGTGCCAGCAGCCTCGACGGGGGTGCGGGATTTAGCACAGATACGCAGTATTTT.

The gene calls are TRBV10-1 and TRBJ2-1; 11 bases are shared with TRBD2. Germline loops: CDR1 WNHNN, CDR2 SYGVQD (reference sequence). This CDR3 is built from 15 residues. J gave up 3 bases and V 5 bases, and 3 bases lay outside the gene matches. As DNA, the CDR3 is TGCGCCAGCAGTAAGACTAGCGGGAACTACAATGAGCAGTTCTTC. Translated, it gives CASSKTSGNYNEQFF.

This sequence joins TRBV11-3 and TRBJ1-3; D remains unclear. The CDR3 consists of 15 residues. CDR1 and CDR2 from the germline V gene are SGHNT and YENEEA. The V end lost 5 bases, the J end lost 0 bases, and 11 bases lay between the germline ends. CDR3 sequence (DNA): TGTGCCAGCAGCGAATCGTCGGGCTCTGGAAACACCATATATTTT. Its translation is CASSESSGSGNTIYF.

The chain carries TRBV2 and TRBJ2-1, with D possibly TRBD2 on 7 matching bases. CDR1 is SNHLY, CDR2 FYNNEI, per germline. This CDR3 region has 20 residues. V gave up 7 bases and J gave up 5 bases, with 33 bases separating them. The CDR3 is CASNPLGAGQGREYHNEQFF. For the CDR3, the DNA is TGTGCCAGCAATCCCCTGGGGGCAGGGCAGGGGCGGGAGTACCACAATGAGCAGTTCTTC.

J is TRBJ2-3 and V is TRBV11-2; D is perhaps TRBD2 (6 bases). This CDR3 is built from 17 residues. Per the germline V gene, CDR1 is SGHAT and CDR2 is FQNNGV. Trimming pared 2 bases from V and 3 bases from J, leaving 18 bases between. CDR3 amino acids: CASSLRKVGRNTDTQYF. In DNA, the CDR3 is TGTGCCAGCAGCTTAAGGAAGGTGGGGAGGAATACAGATACGCAGTATTTT. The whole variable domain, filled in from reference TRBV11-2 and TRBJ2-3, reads EAGVAQSPRYKIIEKRQSVAFWCNPISGHATLYWYQQILGQGPKLLIQFQNNGVVDDSQLPKDRFSAERLKGVDSTLKIQPAKLEDSAVYLCASSLRKVGRNTDTQYFGPGTRLTVL.

The CDR3 sequence: CASRNGDRGDEKLFF. For the CDR3, the DNA is TGTGCCAGTAGAAATGGGGACAGGGGTGATGAAAAACTGTTTTTT. The rearrangement joins TRBV19 to TRBJ1-4; 10 nucleotides line up with TRBD1. Germline V gives CDR1 LNHDA, CDR2 SQIVND (reference sequence). Unmatched junction bases numbered 7, after V lost 6 bases and J lost 6 bases. This CDR3 contains 15 residues. Full variable domain (outside the CDR3, taken from reference TRBV19 and TRBJ1-4): DGGITQSPKYLFRKEGQNVTLSCEQNLNHDAMYWYRQDPGQGLRLIYYSQIVNDFQKGDIAEGYSVSREKKESFPLTVTSAQKNPTAFYLCASRNGDRGDEKLFFGSGTQLSVL.

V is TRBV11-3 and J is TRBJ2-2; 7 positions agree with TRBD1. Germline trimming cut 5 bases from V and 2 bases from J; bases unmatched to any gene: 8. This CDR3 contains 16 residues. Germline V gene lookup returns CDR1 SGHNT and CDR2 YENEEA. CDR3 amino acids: CASSLNRGSNTGELFF. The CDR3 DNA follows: TGTGCCAGCAGCCTTAACAGGGGCTCTAACACCGGGGAGCTGTTTTTT.

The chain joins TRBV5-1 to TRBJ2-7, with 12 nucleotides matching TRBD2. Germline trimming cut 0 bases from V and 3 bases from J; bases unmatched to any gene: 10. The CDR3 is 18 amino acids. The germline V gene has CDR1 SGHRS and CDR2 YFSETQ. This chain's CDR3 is CASSLGAGETSGSYEQYF. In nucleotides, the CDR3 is TGCGCCAGCAGCTTGGGGGCAGGAGAGACTAGCGGGAGCTACGAGCAGTACTTC.

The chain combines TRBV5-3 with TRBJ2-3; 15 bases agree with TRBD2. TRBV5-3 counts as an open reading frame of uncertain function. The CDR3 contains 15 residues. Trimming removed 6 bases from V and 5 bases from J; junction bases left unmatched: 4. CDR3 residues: CARTRTSGREDTQYF. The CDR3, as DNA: TGTGCCAGAACGCGGACTAGCGGGAGGGAAGATACGCAGTATTTT.

The CDR3 here is CASSVGPLAGEQFF. CDR3 bases: TGTGCCAGCAGCGTAGGCCCGTTGGCCGGTGAGCAGTTCTTC. The rearrangement uses TRBV9 and TRBJ2-1; D is unresolved. Trimming left V 0 bases short and J 9 bases short, with 13 bases between. The CDR3 is 14 residues long. Germline CDR1 is SGDLS and CDR2 is YYNGEE.

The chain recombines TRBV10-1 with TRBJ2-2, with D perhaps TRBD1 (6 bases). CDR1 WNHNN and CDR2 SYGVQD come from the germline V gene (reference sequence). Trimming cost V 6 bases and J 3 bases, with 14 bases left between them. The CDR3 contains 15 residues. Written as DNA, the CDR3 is TGCGCCAGCAGCCCGGGACAAATATACACCGGGGAGCTGTTTTTT. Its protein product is CASSPGQIYTGELFF.